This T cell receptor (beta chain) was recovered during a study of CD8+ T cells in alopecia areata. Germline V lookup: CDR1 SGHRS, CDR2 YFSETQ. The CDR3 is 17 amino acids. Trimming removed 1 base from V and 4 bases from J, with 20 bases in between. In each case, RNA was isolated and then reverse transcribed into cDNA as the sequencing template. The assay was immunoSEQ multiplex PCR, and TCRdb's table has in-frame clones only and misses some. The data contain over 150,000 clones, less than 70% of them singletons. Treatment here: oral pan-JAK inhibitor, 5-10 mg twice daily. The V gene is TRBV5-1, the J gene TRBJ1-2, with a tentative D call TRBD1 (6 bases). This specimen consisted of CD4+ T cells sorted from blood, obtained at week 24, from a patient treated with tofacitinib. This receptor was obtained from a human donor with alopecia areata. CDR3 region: CASSLTFQGHSPYGYTF. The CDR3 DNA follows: TGCGCCAGCAGCTTGACTTTTCAGGGGCACTCTCCCTATGGCTACACCTTC.